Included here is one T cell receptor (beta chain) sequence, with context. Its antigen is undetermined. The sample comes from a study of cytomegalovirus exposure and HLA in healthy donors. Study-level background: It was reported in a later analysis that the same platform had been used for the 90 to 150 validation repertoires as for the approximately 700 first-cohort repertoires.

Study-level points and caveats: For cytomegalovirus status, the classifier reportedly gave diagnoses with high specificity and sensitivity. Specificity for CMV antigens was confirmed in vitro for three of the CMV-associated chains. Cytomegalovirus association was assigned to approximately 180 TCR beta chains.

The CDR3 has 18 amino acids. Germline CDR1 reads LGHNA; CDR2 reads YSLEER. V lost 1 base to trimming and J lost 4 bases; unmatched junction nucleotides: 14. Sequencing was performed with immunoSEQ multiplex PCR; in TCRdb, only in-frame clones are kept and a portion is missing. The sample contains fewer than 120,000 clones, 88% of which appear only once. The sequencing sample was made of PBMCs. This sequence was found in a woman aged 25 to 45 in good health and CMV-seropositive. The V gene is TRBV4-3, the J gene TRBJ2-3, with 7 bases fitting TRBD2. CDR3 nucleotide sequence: TGCGCCAGCAGCCAAGGGGCAAAGACTAGCACGGGGGCAGATACGCAGTATTTT. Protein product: CASSQGAKTSTGADTQYF.